Listed below are T cell receptor beta chains from one sample, sequenced in a study of blood T cell repertoires in COVID-19. Sequenced by immunoSEQ multiplex PCR; TCRdb stores in-frame clones only, minus some. The sample carries 240,000 or so clones, approximately 84% recorded once. Sequenced: peripheral blood. Source of these receptors: a woman of 80 years or more with acute or convalescent COVID-19. Both conserved end residues are part of each CDR3. D genes are given only for firm matches. The listing skips clone size in some rows; elsewhere it reads once, few, many or a size class.

V	J	D	length	size	CDR3	DNA
TRBV27	TRBJ2-1	TRBD2	15	many	CASTRRLAGYNEQFF	TGTGCCAGCACTCGACGACTAGCGGGGTACAATGAGCAGTTCTTC
TRBV19	TRBJ1-1	TRBD1	18	-	CASSHVFGQGGWDTEAFF	TGTGCCAGTAGTCACGTTTTCGGGCAGGGGGGATGGGACACTGAAGCTTTCTTT
TRBV4-2	TRBJ2-1	-	15	once	CASSQEASLYNEQFF	TGTGCCAGCAGCCAAGAAGCCTCGCTCTACAATGAGCAGTTCTTC
TRBV29-1	TRBJ2-7	TRBD2	13	once	CSVEAGGRYEQYF	TGCAGCGTTGAAGCGGGAGGGCGGTACGAGCAGTACTTC
TRBV6-5	TRBJ2-6	-	14	-	CASRQGSGANVLTF	TGTGCCAGCAGACAGGGCTCTGGGGCCAACGTCCTGACTTTC
TRBV19	TRBJ1-2	-	13	few	CASSTDTNYGYTF	TGTGCCAGTAGTACAGACACTAACTATGGCTACACCTTC
TRBV18	TRBJ1-1	-	14	-	CASSPAGSNTEAFF	TGTGCCAGCTCACCAGCGGGCTCGAACACTGAAGCTTTCTTT
TRBV7-6	TRBJ2-5	TRBD2	16	few	CASSSRRGAYQETQYF	TGTGCCAGCAGCAGTCGGCGGGGGGCATACCAAGAGACCCAGTACTTC
TRBV7-2	TRBJ2-7	-	14	-	CASSPGTSGYEQYF	TGTGCCAGCAGCCCTGGAACGAGCGGCTACGAGCAGTACTTC
TRBV11-2	TRBJ2-7	-	13	-	CASSRQWLYEQYF	TGTGCCAGCAGTAGACAGTGGTTATACGAGCAGTACTTC
TRBV5-1	TRBJ1-6	-	16	few	CASSWKGEVLGSPLHF	TGCGCCAGCAGCTGGAAAGGGGAGGTTTTGGGGTCACCCCTCCACTTT
TRBV5-1	TRBJ2-2	-	15	-	CASSLGTPNTGELFF	TGCGCCAGCAGCTTGGGGACACCGAACACCGGGGAGCTGTTTTTT
TRBV20-1	TRBJ2-1	TRBD2	14	-	CSASLAGVRNEQFF	TGCAGTGCTAGTCTAGCGGGAGTCCGCAATGAGCAGTTCTTC
TRBV4-1	TRBJ1-4	-	17	-	CASSQDTRGRTNEKLFF	TGCGCCAGCAGCCAAGATACGCGGGGAAGGACTAATGAAAAACTGTTTTTT
TRBV28	TRBJ2-1	-	16	-	CASSLYAGGSYNEQFF	TGTGCCAGCAGTTTATACGCAGGGGGGTCCTACAATGAGCAGTTCTTC
TRBV5-4	TRBJ1-2	TRBD1	16	-	CASSLYSTGGANGYTF	TGTGCCAGCAGCTTGTATAGTACAGGGGGCGCGAACGGCTACACCTTC
TRBV9	TRBJ2-2	TRBD1	15	-	CASSPQGAVTGELFF	TGTGCCAGCAGCCCACAGGGGGCGGTCACCGGGGAGCTGTTTTTT
TRBV18	TRBJ2-5	-	11	-	CASSRLETQYF	TGTGCCAGCTCAAGACTGGAGACCCAGTACTTC
TRBV2	TRBJ2-1	TRBD2	16	-	CASSEGAGGRSDEQFF	TGTGCCAGCAGTGAAGGCGCGGGGGGGCGGAGTGATGAGCAGTTCTTC
TRBV27	TRBJ2-7	-	15	-	CASSFSRDTPYEQYF	TGTGCCAGCAGTTTCAGCCGGGACACCCCCTACGAGCAGTACTTC
TRBV6-2/TRBV6-3	TRBJ2-3	-	16	-	CASSYPLREPSDTQYF	TGTGCCAGCAGTTACCCCCTACGGGAGCCCTCAGATACGCAGTATTTT
TRBV11-1	TRBJ2-7	TRBD1	15	-	CASSRLPDRDYEQYF	TGTGCCAGCAGCCGCTTACCCGACAGGGACTACGAGCAGTACTTC
TRBV7-2	TRBJ2-3	-	15	-	CASSLGAGFTDTQYF	TGTGCCAGCAGCTTAGGGGCAGGTTTCACAGATACGCAGTATTTT
TRBV20-1	TRBJ1-3	TRBD1	14	-	CSASMTGVGNTIYF	TGCAGTGCTAGTATGACAGGGGTTGGAAACACCATATATTTT
TRBV4-3	TRBJ1-3	-	15	-	CASSQTAKAGNTIYF	TGCGCCAGCAGCCAAACAGCCAAGGCTGGAAACACCATATATTTT
TRBV14	TRBJ2-1	-	15	-	CASSQRLVGYNEQFF	TGTGCCAGCAGCCAACGACTAGTTGGCTACAATGAGCAGTTCTTC
TRBV7-2	TRBJ2-1	TRBD2	15	-	CASSLDSGSHNEQFF	TGTGCCAGCAGCTTAGATAGCGGGAGTCACAATGAGCAGTTCTTC
TRBV5-4	TRBJ2-1	TRBD2	18	-	CASSLGGTSGRRYNEQFF	TGTGCCAGCAGCTTGGGCGGGACTAGCGGGAGACGATACAATGAGCAGTTCTTC
TRBV7-9	TRBJ2-3	TRBD2	15	-	CASSPRTSGGSTQYF	TGTGCCAGCAGCCCTAGGACTAGCGGGGGGAGTACGCAGTATTTT
TRBV5-5	TRBJ1-6	TRBD1	14	-	CASTRDRANSPLHF	TGTGCCAGCACAAGGGACAGGGCTAATTCACCCCTCCACTTT
TRBV2	TRBJ1-5	-	14	few	CASSEEQGRQPQHF	TGTGCCAGCAGTGAAGAACAGGGTCGTCAGCCCCAGCATTTT
TRBV21-1	TRBJ2-1	-	15	-	CASSKVRGSYNEQFF	TGTGCCAGCAGCAAAGTCCGGGGCTCCTACAATGAGCAGTTCTTC
TRBV2	TRBJ1-5	TRBD1	15	-	CASRTGGVRSGPQHF	TGTGCCAGCAGAACAGGGGGCGTAAGGTCTGGGCCCCAGCATTTT
TRBV7-2	TRBJ1-1	TRBD1	14	-	CASSQDRERTEAFF	TGTGCCAGCAGCCAAGACAGGGAACGGACTGAAGCTTTCTTT
TRBV6-5	TRBJ2-1	TRBD1	14	-	CASSKQGSHNEQFF	TGTGCCAGCAGTAAACAGGGGTCCCACAATGAGCAGTTCTTC
TRBV5-5	TRBJ1-6	TRBD1	15	-	CASSIPGQHNSPLHF	TGTGCCAGCAGCATACCGGGACAGCATAATTCACCCCTCCACTTT
TRBV10-3	TRBJ1-1	-	13	-	CAISESANTEAFF	TGTGCCATCAGTGAGTCAGCGAACACTGAAGCTTTCTTT
TRBV28	TRBJ1-2	-	14	-	CASQVRGRGSGYTF	TGTGCCAGCCAGGTTCGGGGCAGGGGCTCGGGCTACACCTTC
TRBV5-1	TRBJ1-1	-	13	-	CASSEGQNTEAFF	TGCGCCAGCAGCGAAGGACAGAACACTGAAGCTTTCTTT
TRBV28	TRBJ2-1	TRBD2	15	-	CASSLSSGRQRGQFF	TGTGCCAGCAGTTTATCTAGCGGGAGACAGCGGGGGCAGTTCTTC
TRBV6-2/TRBV6-3	TRBJ2-3	TRBD2	17	-	CASSYSRPSGGTDTQYF	TGTGCCAGCAGTTACTCCCGACCTAGCGGGGGGACAGATACGCAGTATTTT
TRBV19	TRBJ1-5	TRBD1	15	-	CASSSDRAPNQPQHF	TGTGCCAGTAGTAGCGACAGGGCACCTAATCAGCCCCAGCATTTT
TRBV3-1/TRBV3-2	TRBJ2-7	TRBD2	15	-	CASGRLGLVSYEQYF	TGTGCCAGCGGACGACTGGGACTAGTCTCCTACGAGCAGTACTTC
TRBV19	TRBJ1-5	-	14	once	CATDRGGSNQPQHF	TGTGCCACCGATCGAGGCGGTAGCAATCAGCCCCAGCATTTT
TRBV6-6	TRBJ2-1	-	15	-	CASSHDLGSYNEQFF	TGTGCCAGCAGCCACGATCTAGGCTCCTACAATGAGCAGTTCTTC
TRBV2	TRBJ1-5	-	15	-	CASSVGSGGGQPQHF	TGTGCCAGCAGTGTAGGATCGGGTGGGGGCCAGCCCCAGCATTTT
TRBV28	TRBJ1-5	-	15	-	CATKGGSSGNQPQHF	TGTGCCACCAAGGGAGGGAGCTCGGGCAATCAGCCCCAGCATTTT
TRBV7-8	TRBJ2-7	TRBD2	14	-	CASSRVAGAYEQYF	TGTGCCAGCAGCCGAGTAGCGGGGGCCTACGAGCAGTACTTC
TRBV7-3	TRBJ2-3	-	14	-	CASSLSRNTDTQYF	TGTGCCAGCAGCTTAAGCAGGAACACAGATACGCAGTATTTT
TRBV7-6	TRBJ2-1	-	16	-	CASSLVGRMSYNEQFF	TGTGCCAGCAGCTTAGTGGGGAGGATGTCCTACAATGAGCAGTTCTTC
TRBV5-1	TRBJ2-1	TRBD2	14	-	CASSPQTSGDEQFF	TGCGCCAGCAGCCCCCAGACTAGCGGGGATGAGCAGTTCTTC
TRBV3-1/TRBV3-2	TRBJ2-3	TRBD2	14	-	CASSGTSGSYTQYF	TGTGCCAGCAGTGGGACTAGCGGGAGTTATACGCAGTATTTT
TRBV7-9	TRBJ1-2	-	16	few	CASSLAGRSANYGYTF	TGTGCCAGCAGCTTAGCGGGGCGATCAGCTAACTATGGCTACACCTTC
TRBV19	TRBJ1-3	-	15	-	CASRTDRSSGNTIYF	TGTGCCAGTAGGACCGACAGGAGCTCTGGAAACACCATATATTTT